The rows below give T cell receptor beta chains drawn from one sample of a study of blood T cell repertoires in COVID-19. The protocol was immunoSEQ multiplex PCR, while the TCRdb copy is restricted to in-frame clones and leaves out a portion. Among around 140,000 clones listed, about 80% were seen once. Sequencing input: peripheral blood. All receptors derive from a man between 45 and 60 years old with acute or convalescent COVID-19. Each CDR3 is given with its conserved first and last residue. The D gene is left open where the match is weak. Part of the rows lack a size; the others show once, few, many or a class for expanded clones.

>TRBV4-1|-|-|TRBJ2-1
CASSHLKGKKAYNEQFF
TGCGCCAGCAGCCATTTAAAGGGGAAAAAGGCCTACAATGAGCAGTTCTTC
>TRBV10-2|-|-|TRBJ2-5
CASSAGENQETQYF
TGCGCCAGCAGTGCGGGGGAGAACCAAGAGACCCAGTACTTC
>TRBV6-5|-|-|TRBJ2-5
CASTPGGARETQYF
TGTGCCAGCACTCCAGGCGGGGCTCGGGAGACCCAGTACTTC
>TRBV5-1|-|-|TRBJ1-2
CASSFDMLDGYTF
TGCGCCAGCAGCTTCGACATGTTAGATGGCTACACCTTC
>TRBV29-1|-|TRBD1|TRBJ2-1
CSVEGGQGTSEQFF
TGCAGCGTTGAGGGGGGACAGGGGACGAGTGAGCAGTTCTTC
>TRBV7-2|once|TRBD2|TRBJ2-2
CASSLFLAGGRRGTGELFF
TGTGCCAGCAGCTTGTTCCTAGCGGGGGGGCGGCGTGGCACCGGGGAGCTGTTTTTT
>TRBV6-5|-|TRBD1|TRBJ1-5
CASSPGGSNQPQHF
TGTGCCAGCAGCCCAGGGGGGAGCAATCAGCCCCAGCATTTT
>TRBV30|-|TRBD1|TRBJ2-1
CAYRQGHNEQFF
TGTGCCTATAGACAGGGGCACAATGAGCAGTTCTTC
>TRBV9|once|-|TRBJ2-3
CASSVGERSDTQYF
TGTGCCAGCAGCGTTGGGGAGCGGTCAGATACGCAGTATTTT
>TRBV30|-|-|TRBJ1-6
CAWSARQESPLHF
TGTGCCTGGAGTGCCCGACAGGAATCACCCCTCCACTTT
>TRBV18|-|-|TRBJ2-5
CASSPTNVETQYF
TGTGCCAGCTCTCCCACTAATGTGGAGACCCAGTACTTC
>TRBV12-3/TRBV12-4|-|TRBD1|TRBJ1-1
CASSFTGDTEAFF
TGTGCCAGCAGTTTTACAGGGGACACTGAAGCTTTCTTT
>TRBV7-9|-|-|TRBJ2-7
CASSPSYEQYF
TGTGCCAGCAGCCCATCCTACGAGCAGTACTTC
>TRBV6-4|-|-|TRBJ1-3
CASRSREVGNTIYF
TGTGCCAGTAGATCCAGGGAGGTTGGAAACACCATATATTTT
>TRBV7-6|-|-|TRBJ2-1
CASTLQAGSGNEQFF
TGTGCCAGCACCCTTCAAGCAGGGTCTGGCAATGAGCAGTTCTTC
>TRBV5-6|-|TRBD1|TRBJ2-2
CASRQDRGGGELFF
TGTGCCAGCAGACAGGACAGGGGAGGAGGGGAGCTGTTTTTT
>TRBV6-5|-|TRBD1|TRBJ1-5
CASSQGQSNQPQHF
TGTGCCAGCAGTCAGGGACAGAGCAATCAGCCCCAGCATTTT
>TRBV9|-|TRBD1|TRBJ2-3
CASSARGYGSTDTQYF
TGTGCCAGCAGCGCCAGGGGGTACGGGAGCACAGATACGCAGTATTTT
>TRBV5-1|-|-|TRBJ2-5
CASSFLTGETQYF
TGCGCCAGCAGCTTCTTAACGGGGGAGACCCAGTACTTC
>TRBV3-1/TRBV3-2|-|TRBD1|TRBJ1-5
CASSQDARGNQPQHF
TGTGCCAGCAGCCAAGATGCCAGGGGGAATCAGCCCCAGCATTTT
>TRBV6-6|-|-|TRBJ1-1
CASSKGDWAEAFF
TGTGCCAGCAGTAAAGGGGATTGGGCTGAAGCTTTCTTT
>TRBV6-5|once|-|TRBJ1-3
CASSPQPSGNTIYF
TGTGCCAGCAGCCCACAGCCCTCTGGAAACACCATATATTTT
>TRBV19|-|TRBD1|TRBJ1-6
CASSMRGQSNSPLHF
TGTGCCAGTAGTATGAGGGGACAGTCAAATTCACCCCTCCACTTT
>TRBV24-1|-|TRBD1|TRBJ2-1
CATSDPGQGYYNEQFF
TGTGCCACCAGTGATCCGGGACAGGGTTACTACAATGAGCAGTTCTTC
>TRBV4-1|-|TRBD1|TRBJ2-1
CASSQEVRQGVNEQFF
TGCGCCAGCAGCCAAGAGGTTAGGCAGGGGGTCAATGAGCAGTTCTTC
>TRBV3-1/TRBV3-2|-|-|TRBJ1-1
CASRRVDRMNTEAFF
TGTGCCAGCAGGCGGGTTGACAGGATGAACACTGAAGCTTTCTTT
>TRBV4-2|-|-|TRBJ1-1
CASSPSWNTEAFF
TGTGCCAGCAGCCCCAGTTGGAACACTGAAGCTTTCTTT
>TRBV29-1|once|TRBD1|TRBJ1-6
CSPRQGDSPLHF
TGCAGCCCTAGACAGGGGGACTCACCCCTCCACTTT
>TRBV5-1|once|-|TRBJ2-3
CASSFQSGVGTDTQYF
TGCGCCAGCAGCTTCCAATCCGGAGTTGGCACAGATACGCAGTATTTT
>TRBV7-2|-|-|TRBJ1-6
CASSPGLSEGRRSPLHF
TGTGCCAGCAGCCCCGGGCTCTCGGAGGGTAGGAGATCACCCCTCCACTTT
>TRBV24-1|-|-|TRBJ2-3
CATSDAGTPTDTQYF
TGTGCCACCAGTGACGCCGGGACACCCACAGATACGCAGTATTTT
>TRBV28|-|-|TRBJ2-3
CASSFSGDTQYF
TGTGCCAGCAGTTTTTCCGGAGATACGCAGTATTTT
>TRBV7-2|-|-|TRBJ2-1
CASSLEGGSNNEQFF
TGTGCCAGCAGCTTAGAAGGGGGATCGAACAATGAGCAGTTCTTC
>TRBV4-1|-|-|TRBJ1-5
CASSQLQGFQPQHF
TGCGCCAGCAGCCAACTTCAGGGGTTTCAGCCCCAGCATTTT
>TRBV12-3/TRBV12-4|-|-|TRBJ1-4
CASSFGGELFF
TGTGCCAGCAGTTTTGGGGGGGAACTGTTTTTT
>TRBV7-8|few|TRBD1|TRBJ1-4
CASKLGQGIGNEKLFF
TGTGCCAGCAAGCTAGGACAGGGGATTGGTAATGAAAAACTGTTTTTT
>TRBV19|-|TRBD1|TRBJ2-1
CASTQRGQPYNEQFF
TGTGCCAGTACCCAAAGGGGACAGCCCTACAATGAGCAGTTCTTC
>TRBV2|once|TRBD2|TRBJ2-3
CASKVGLAGEDTQYF
TGTGCCAGCAAGGTCGGACTAGCGGGGGAAGATACGCAGTATTTT
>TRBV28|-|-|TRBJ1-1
CASSLGLGGMNTEAFF
TGTGCCAGCAGCCTGGGATTGGGGGGAATGAACACTGAAGCTTTCTTT
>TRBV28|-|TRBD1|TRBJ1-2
CASSTGQGYGYTF
TGTGCCAGCAGTACTGGACAGGGATATGGCTACACCTTC